This TCR beta chain was identified in a study of blood T cell repertoires in COVID-19. Study as a whole: Samples taken during acute and convalescent COVID-19 were collected in the United States, Italy and Spain.

Germline V gives CDR1 LNHDA, CDR2 SQIVND (reference sequence). V lost 6 bases, J lost 5 bases, and 7 bases stayed unmatched. The CDR3 has 14 residues. Study processing details: Cell counts per sample came from amplifying reference gene primers. The repertoire was sequenced with immunoSEQ multiplex PCR; TCRdb's copy has only in-frame clones and lacks some. V and J calls and clone size are copied from that table; D and trimming were computed from the DNA. In the table there are some 150,000 clones, more than 75% of which are singletons. The chain couples TRBV19 to TRBJ2-1; 7 bases fit TRBD2. The source of this sequence is a man between 60 and 70 years old with active or convalescent COVID-19. Sequenced material: peripheral blood. The CDR3 DNA follows: TGTGCCAGTAGACCGTCCGGGACTAACAATGAGCAGTTCTTC. Amino acid sequence: CASRPSGTNNEQFF.